The subject of this entry is one T cell receptor beta chain. These data originate in a study of blood T cell repertoires in COVID-19. Study details: PBMCs, B-cell-depleted T cells, or T cells provided the cDNA or gDNA that made up the material.

Only in-frame clones appear in the TCRdb table, and some are missing; sequencing was by immunoSEQ multiplex PCR. The table records 110,000 or so clones, around 91% of them present only once. The germline gives CDR1 MNHEY, CDR2 SMNVEV (reference sequence). CDR3 length equals 13 residues. Trimming stripped 5 bases from V and 2 bases from J, with 10 bases between. The sequenced sample was peripheral blood. The rearrangement joins TRBV27 to TRBJ2-7; perhaps TRBD2 as D (5 bases). The clonotype comes from a man between 70 and 80 years old with active or convalescent COVID-19. The DNA for the CDR3 is TGTGCCAGCAGTACGGGGATCCCCTACGAGCAGTACTTC. Translated, it gives CASSTGIPYEQYF.